The next 29 T cell receptor beta chains were all read from a single sample in a study of a mutant IDH1 vaccine in newly diagnosed glioma. Indicated time point: week 47, end of study. Topical imiquimod accompanied each vaccine dose, which consisted of 300 ug of mutant IDH1 20-mer peptide. Assay used: immunoSEQ multiplex PCR; TCRdb lists only in-frame clones, some missing. The table shows approximately 35,000 clones, with approximately 92% occurring only once. No antigen is known for these receptors. This material consisted of PBMCs, taken from a glioma patient whose treatment included an IDH1 peptide vaccine. The receptor set was obtained from a woman in her forties with glioma.

The chain joins TRBV9 to TRBJ1-2; 7 positions match TRBD1. CDR1 and CDR2 (germline): SGDLS, YYNGEE. The CDR3 loop spans 15 amino acids. Germline trimming cut 4 bases from V and 2 bases from J; bases unmatched to any gene: 8. CDR3 amino acids: CASSSRGGQNYGYTF. The CDR3 DNA is TGTGCCAGCAGCTCCCGAGGGGGACAGAACTATGGCTACACCTTC.

This clone was seen a handful of times. This chain links TRBV7-8 with TRBJ2-2, with D possibly matching TRBD2 (6 bases). The ends were cut back, 5 bases at V and 5 bases at J, with 18 bases in the middle. Germline V gives CDR1 SGHVS, CDR2 FQNEAQ. This CDR3 comprises 16 residues. CDR3 bases: TGTGCCAGCAGCCGGTTATCTGGGGGGAGAACCGGGGAGCTGTTTTTT. Protein product: CASSRLSGGRTGELFF.

The genes are TRBV19 and TRBJ1-5; a possible D gene is TRBD1 (5 bases). The CDR3 covers 16 residues. The V end was cut by 7 bases, the J end by 0 bases, with 16 bases between. Looked up from germline, CDR1 is LNHDA and CDR2 is SQIVND (reference sequence). CDR3 residues: CASNPGNIGSNQPQHF. CDR3 sequence (DNA): TGTGCCAGTAACCCAGGGAATATAGGTAGCAATCAGCCCCAGCATTTT.

The chain links TRBV27 to TRBJ1-5; 12 bases line up with TRBD1. The CDR3 runs 18 residues. The germline CDR1 and CDR2 sequences are MNHEY and SMNVEV (reference sequence). V was pared by 8 bases and J by 8 bases, with 19 bases of the junction left unmatched. The CDR3 region is CASLPGTGGPAGQEPQHF. The CDR3 nucleotides read TGTGCCAGCCTCCCCGGGACAGGGGGCCCAGCCGGGCAGGAGCCCCAGCATTTT.

This chain links TRBV4-1 with TRBJ2-6, with D possibly matching TRBD2 (5 bases). V was shortened by 6 bases and J by 0 bases, with 9 bases between the two germline ends. CDR1 MGHRA and CDR2 YSYEKL come from the germline V gene. The CDR3 totals 15 residues. CDR3 region: CASSERDSGANVLTF. As DNA, the CDR3 is TGCGCCAGCAGTGAACGGGACTCTGGGGCCAACGTCCTGACTTTC.

This chain joins TRBV18 and TRBJ1-5, with D unresolved. Germline V CDR1 and CDR2: KGHSH, LQKENI. V was pared by 6 bases and J by 6 bases, with 12 bases between. This CDR3 spans 13 amino acids. CDR3 DNA: TGTGCCAGCTCGCTACCCCCGGGTCAGCCCCAGCATTTT. It yields the protein CASSLPPGQPQHF.

This chain links TRBV10-3 with TRBJ2-7; D is unresolved. The CDR3 sequence is 13 residues long. Germline CDR1 ENHRY, CDR2 SYGVKD. Between the trimmed V and J ends, which lost 4 bases and 7 bases, there was a span of 14 bases. The CDR3 is CAISVQKSGEQYF. DNA of the CDR3: TGTGCCATCAGTGTTCAAAAGTCTGGGGAGCAGTACTTC.

The V call is TRBV19, the J call TRBJ1-2; 8 bases fit TRBD1. Per the germline V gene, CDR1 is LNHDA and CDR2 is SQIVND (reference sequence). The V segment lost 3 bases and the J segment 1 base; nucleotides outside the gene matches: 4. This CDR3 is built from 15 residues. This CDR3 reads CASSIGTGVNYGYTF. The CDR3 region has the DNA TGTGCCAGTAGTATTGGGACAGGAGTTAACTATGGCTACACCTTC. The whole variable domain, filled in from reference TRBV19 and TRBJ1-2, reads DGGITQSPKYLFRKEGQNVTLSCEQNLNHDAMYWYRQDPGQGLRLIYYSQIVNDFQKGDIAEGYSVSREKKESFPLTVTSAQKNPTAFYLCASSIGTGVNYGYTFGSGTRLTVV.

The J gene is TRBJ2-5, the V gene TRBV10-3, with D unresolved. The ends were cut back, 2 bases at V and 3 bases at J, with 1 base in the middle. This CDR3 has 11 amino acids. The germline gives CDR1 ENHRY, CDR2 SYGVKD. CDR3 sequence: CAISEKETQYF. CDR3 DNA sequence: TGTGCCATCAGTGAGAAAGAGACCCAGTACTTC.

This chain joins TRBV14 and TRBJ2-2; D is perhaps TRBD1 (6 bases). The CDR3 extends over 14 amino acids. Germline-derived CDR1 and CDR2 are SGHDN and FVKESK. V gave up 4 bases and J gave up 4 bases, with 10 bases separating them. For the CDR3, the DNA is TGTGCCAGCAGCCGGACAGTTACCACCGGGGAGCTGTTTTTT. Amino acid sequence: CASSRTVTTGELFF.

This clone was seen once. The V call is TRBV7-2, the J call TRBJ2-3; 10 bases match TRBD2. This CDR3 comprises 18 residues. V shed 5 bases and J 6 bases; nucleotides not matched to a gene: 17. Germline values: CDR1 SGHTA, CDR2 FQGNSA. CDR3 nucleotides: TGTGCCAGCAGCATCCGGGCGAGAGCGGGAGGGTCCGGGGATACGCAGTATTTT. Its protein product is CASSIRARAGGSGDTQYF.

The chain carries TRBV6-5 and TRBJ2-7, with 10 bases identical to TRBD2. The germline V gene encodes CDR1 MNHEY and CDR2 SVGAGI. Losses at the gene ends were 6 bases for V and 6 bases for J; bases not matched to a gene: 11. This CDR3 is built from 15 residues. The CDR3 region is CASSPLAGVSIEQYF. DNA of the CDR3: TGTGCCAGCAGCCCTCTAGCGGGGGTTTCGATCGAGCAGTACTTC.

The V and J genes are TRBV5-1 and TRBJ1-4, with 8 bases identical to TRBD1. V shed 3 bases and J 13 bases; nucleotides not matched to a gene: 5. This CDR3 region has 12 residues. Germline CDR1 SGHRS, CDR2 YFSETQ. CDR3 sequence (DNA): TGCGCCAGCAGCTCCGGACAGGGAGGACTGTTTTTT. This encodes CASSSGQGGLFF. Together with reference TRBV5-1 and TRBJ1-4, the CDR3 gives the full variable domain: KAGVTQTPRYLIKTRGQQVTLSCSPISGHRSVSWYQQTPGQGLQFLFEYFSETQRNKGNFPGRFSGRQFSNSRSEMNVSTLELGDSALYLCASSSGQGGLFFGSGTQLSVL.

The chain employs TRBV5-1 and TRBJ2-7, with TRBD2 matching 7 bases. The V gene's germline CDR1 is SGHRS and CDR2 YFSETQ. Trimming cost V 0 bases and J 5 bases; bases outside gene matches: 11. This CDR3 spans 16 amino acids. The CDR3 DNA follows: TGCGCCAGCAGCTTGGTCGGTCAGGGAGGGTTGAACGAGCAGTACTTC. This translates into CASSLVGQGGLNEQYF.

This chain uses TRBV18 with TRBJ1-3; 12 bases align to TRBD1. Germline CDR1 KGHSH, CDR2 LQKENI. With V trimmed by 3 bases and J by 2 bases, 2 bases remained unmatched. CDR3 length: 16 residues. As DNA, the CDR3 is TGTGCCAGCTCACCGGGACAGGGGGCTGCTGGAAACACCATATATTTT. It is translated as CASSPGQGAAGNTIYF.

The V and J genes are TRBV6-1 and TRBJ1-2; unclear D gene. Trimming took off 1 base at V and 4 bases at J, with 10 bases between the two ends. Germline V gene sequence: CDR1 MNHNS, CDR2 SASEGT. The CDR3 is 14 residues long. The CDR3 region is CASSEVTTSYGYTF. CDR3 nucleotides: TGTGCCAGCAGTGAAGTTACCACAAGCTATGGCTACACCTTC.

The gene calls are TRBV19 and TRBJ1-5, with 8 bases lining up with TRBD1. The CDR3 loop spans 16 amino acids. Germline CDR1 reads LNHDA; CDR2 reads SQIVND (reference sequence). V lost 7 bases to trimming and J lost 3 bases; unmatched junction nucleotides: 11. CDR3: CASKGRQGRSNQPQHF. The CDR3, as DNA: TGTGCCAGTAAAGGGAGACAGGGGAGGTCCAATCAGCCCCAGCATTTT.

The chain recombines TRBV5-1 with TRBJ2-6; 11 nucleotides agree with TRBD1. Trimming removed 8 bases from V and 0 bases from J; junction bases left unmatched: 7. CDR1 and CDR2 from the germline V gene are SGHRS and YFSETQ. The CDR3 loop spans 17 amino acids. CDR3 protein: CASDRDRGGSGANVLTF. CDR3 DNA sequence: TGCGCCAGTGACCGGGACAGGGGGGGCTCTGGGGCCAACGTCCTGACTTTC.

The chain joins TRBV11-2 to TRBJ2-7, with TRBD2 matching over 8 bases. This CDR3 contains 14 residues. CDR1 and CDR2 from the germline V gene are SGHAT and FQNNGV. Trimming at V came to 5 bases and at J to 2 bases, leaving 5 bases not matched to a gene. The chain's CDR3 is CASSLSGSAYEQYF. CDR3 DNA: TGTGCCAGCAGCCTGAGCGGGAGCGCCTACGAGCAGTACTTC. Full variable domain (outside the CDR3, taken from reference TRBV11-2 and TRBJ2-7): EAGVAQSPRYKIIEKRQSVAFWCNPISGHATLYWYQQILGQGPKLLIQFQNNGVVDDSQLPKDRFSAERLKGVDSTLKIQPAKLEDSAVYLCASSLSGSAYEQYFGPGTRLTVT.

The V call is TRBV19, the J call TRBJ2-2; D may be TRBD1 or TRBD2 (6 bases each). Trimming stripped 7 bases from V and 3 bases from J, with 18 bases between. The length of the CDR3 is 16 residues. Per the germline V gene, CDR1 is LNHDA and CDR2 is SQIVND (reference sequence). The CDR3 spells CASTPLGGGDTGELFF. CDR3 nucleotide sequence: TGTGCCAGTACCCCCCTCGGGGGCGGTGACACCGGGGAGCTGTTTTTT.

The chain combines TRBV30 with TRBJ2-7, with 10 positions matching TRBD2. In germline, CDR1 is GTSNPN, CDR2 SVGIG (reference sequence). The CDR3 runs to 17 residues. J lost 3 bases, V lost 4 bases, and 15 bases had no gene match. This CDR3 reads CAWNGLIAGGKYYEQYF. CDR3 in DNA: TGTGCCTGGAATGGCTTAATAGCGGGAGGAAAATACTACGAGCAGTACTTC.

The CDR3 spells CASSFPRRERPYGYTF. The CDR3, as DNA: TGTGCCAGCAGTTTTCCGAGGCGGGAAAGGCCCTATGGCTACACCTTC. This sequence joins TRBV27 and TRBJ1-2; no firm D call. This CDR3 comprises 16 residues. V gave up 3 bases and J gave up 4 bases, with 18 bases separating them. Germline loops: CDR1 MNHEY, CDR2 SMNVEV (reference sequence).

The V gene is TRBV5-4, the J gene TRBJ2-7, with 7 bases aligning to TRBD1. This CDR3 spans 15 amino acids. Germline V gene data show CDR1 as SGHNT and CDR2 as YYREEE (reference sequence). Germline trimming cut 4 bases from V and 1 base from J; bases unmatched to any gene: 8. In DNA, the CDR3 is TGTGCCAGCAGCCATGGACAGGATATTTCCTACGAGCAGTACTTC. Residues: CASSHGQDISYEQYF.

The rearrangement joins TRBV6-1 to TRBJ1-6, with TRBD1 identical over 7 bases. Unmatched junction bases numbered 9, after V lost 4 bases and J lost 0 bases. The CDR3 is 18 residues long. The germline V gene encodes CDR1 MNHNS and CDR2 SASEGT. The CDR3 reads CASSGQGSPSSYNSPLHF. The CDR3, as DNA: TGTGCCAGCAGTGGACAGGGATCCCCGAGCTCCTATAATTCACCCCTCCACTTT.

This clone was seen just once. The chain recombines TRBV5-1 with TRBJ1-2; 7 bases line up with TRBD1. Germline-derived CDR1 and CDR2 are SGHRS and YFSETQ. The ends lost 4 bases at V and 3 bases at J; junction bases unmatched: 3. The CDR3 runs 13 residues. CDR3 coding DNA: TGCGCCAGCAGCCCCGGACAGGACTATGGCTACACCTTC. Translated: CASSPGQDYGYTF.

V usage is TRBV5-8 and J usage is TRBJ2-3; tentatively, D is TRBD2 (5 bases). The CDR3 consists of 13 residues. Germline CDR1 is SGHTS and CDR2 is YDEGEE. V lost 3 bases to trimming and J lost 3 bases, with 8 bases between them. DNA of the CDR3: TGTGCCAGCAGCTATGGGGAGACAGATACGCAGTATTTT. This translates into CASSYGETDTQYF.

The chain combines TRBV11-2 with TRBJ1-1; D is ambiguous. Germline V gene sequence: CDR1 SGHAT, CDR2 FQNNGV. Trimming stripped 3 bases from V and 1 base from J, with 15 bases between. This CDR3 contains 16 residues. In nucleotides, the CDR3 is TGTGCCAGCAGCTTGCGTATCTCGAAAACGAACACTGAAGCTTTCTTT. Its protein product is CASSLRISKTNTEAFF. The full variable domain, completed using reference TRBV11-2 and TRBJ1-1, is EAGVAQSPRYKIIEKRQSVAFWCNPISGHATLYWYQQILGQGPKLLIQFQNNGVVDDSQLPKDRFSAERLKGVDSTLKIQPAKLEDSAVYLCASSLRISKTNTEAFFGQGTRLTVV.

The V call is TRBV5-1, the J call TRBJ2-7; 11 bases are a match to TRBD2. V was clipped by 4 bases and J by 6 bases; unmatched bases: 6. The CDR3 runs 14 residues. Germline assignment: CDR1 SGHRS and CDR2 YFSETQ. CDR3 coding DNA: TGCGCCAGCAGCACTGAACTAGCGGGAGTCGAGCAGTACTTC. It is translated as CASSTELAGVEQYF.

The chain combines TRBV11-3 with TRBJ1-1; no clear D. Trimming removed 3 bases from V and 2 bases from J, with 7 bases in between. Germline V gene lookup returns CDR1 SGHNT and CDR2 YENEEA. This CDR3 comprises 13 residues. CDR3 sequence (DNA): TGTGCCAGCAGCTTCACGTCTAACACTGAAGCTTTCTTT. Translating gives CASSFTSNTEAFF. Full variable domain (rest looked up from reference TRBV11-3 and TRBJ1-1): EAGVVQSPRYKIIEKKQPVAFWCNPISGHNTLYWYLQNLGQGPELLIRYENEEAVDDSQLPKDRFSAERLKGVDSTLKIQPAELGDSAVYLCASSFTSNTEAFFGQGTRLTVV.